This T cell receptor (beta chain) derives from a study of tumor-infiltrating lymphocytes in primary liver carcinoma. Turning to the study itself: Both sexes were represented among patients, who were 30 to 69 years old.

This clonotype is labeled medium-sized (0.01 to 0.1%). Germline values: CDR1 SGHAT, CDR2 FQNNGV. Trimming stripped 6 bases from V and 2 bases from J, with 11 bases between. The CDR3 is made up of 13 amino acids. Unsorted bulk tissue, about 20-32 mg of it, served as the source for co-extraction of RNA and DNA. With 500 ng total RNA as template and a constant-region primer, TCR beta cDNA was made. Researchers made the TCR beta libraries by running three nested multiplex PCR rounds with slightly modified ARM-PCR. Amplification in the first two PCR rounds was performed using TRBV1-TRBV30 forward primers and a C-beta reverse primer for roughly 9 cycles each. TCRdb processed the multiplex PCR reads anew with MiXCR; each CDR3 protein has one entry. The data contain approximately 110,000 distinct CDR3 sequences, approximately 70% of them seen just once; the ten biggest clones take up approximately 10%.

Input material: liver tumor tissue from sampling region 1. Sample subset: tumor region T1, superior pole. The chain recombines TRBV11-2 with TRBJ2-7; D gene unclear. This receptor was obtained from a woman aged 60-70 years with primary liver carcinoma and hepatitis B virus infection. The CDR3 bases are TGTGCCAGCAGGGCCCATGGGGCCTACGAGCAGTACTTC. Protein sequence: CASRAHGAYEQYF.